Listed below are T cell receptor beta chains from one sample, sequenced in a study of T cells in Graves' hyperthyroidism and ophthalmopathy. MiXCR, applied by TCRdb to the multiplex PCR reads, yields one record per CDR3 protein. The sample shows approximately 400,000 distinct CDR3 sequences, around 25% of them seen only once. Sample: blood. Receptors originate from a man between 50 and 59 years old with Graves' hyperthyroidism. Both conserved end residues are part of each CDR3. The D gene is left open where the match is weak. A row's size may be missing; if present it is once, few, many or a size class.

V gene	D gene	J gene	clone size	CDR3 DNA	CDR3 protein
TRBV7-6	-	TRBJ2-5	-	TGTGCCAGCAGCTTAGGGTTTGCGGGACAAGAGACCCAGTACTTC	CASSLGFAGQETQYF
TRBV20-1	-	TRBJ2-3	-	TGCAGTGCTAGATCTGGAGACTGGAGCACAGATACGCAGTATTTT	CSARSGDWSTDTQYF
TRBV24-1	-	TRBJ2-7	-	TGTGCCACCAGTGATTTGCGGGCAGGATCCTACGAGCAGTACTTC	CATSDLRAGSYEQYF
TRBV2	-	TRBJ2-7	many	TGTGCCAGCAACCGAGACTATAGCTCCTACGAGCAGTACTTC	CASNRDYSSYEQYF
TRBV7-3	TRBD2	TRBJ2-5	-	TGTGCCAGCAGCCGCGGGACTAGAGACCAAGAGACCCAGTACTTC	CASSRGTRDQETQYF
TRBV24-1	TRBD2	TRBJ2-3	many	TGTGCCACCAGTGACCTCGGACTAGCGGGAGGGCCCGATACGCAGTATTTT	CATSDLGLAGGPDTQYF
TRBV6-5	-	TRBJ1-3	few	TGTGCCAGCAGTTACTCATTGGCAGGGGCTGGAAACACCATATATTTT	CASSYSLAGAGNTIYF
TRBV24-1	-	TRBJ1-1	-	TGTGCCACCAGTGATCGGGATGAAGCTTTCTTT	CATSDRDEAFF
TRBV28	-	TRBJ2-5	few	TGTGCCAGCAGTTTAGACTATCAAGGAGGTGGGACCCAGTACTTC	CASSLDYQGGGTQYF
TRBV11-3	-	TRBJ1-1	many	TGTGCCAGCAGCTTAGGAGGCAGCCAGGCTGAAGCTTTCTTT	CASSLGGSQAEAFF
TRBV7-9	TRBD1	TRBJ2-1	many	TGTGCCAGCAGCTTAGGGACAGGTCGGTACGATGAGCAGTTCTTC	CASSLGTGRYDEQFF
TRBV10-3	TRBD1	TRBJ2-1	-	TGTGCCATCAGTGAAGGGGCAGGGGGCGCGGAGAGATGGAATGAGCAGTTCTTC	CAISEGAGGAERWNEQFF
TRBV5-1	TRBD2	TRBJ2-4	-	TGCGCCAGCAGACTCGAGGCTAGCGGGACAAACATTCAGTACTTC	CASRLEASGTNIQYF
TRBV20-1	-	TRBJ2-1	-	TGCAGTGCCGTATCGGGGAATGAGCAGTTCTTC	CSAVSGNEQFF
TRBV12-3/TRBV12-4	TRBD1	TRBJ2-3	many	TGTGCCAGCAGTTGGGCAGGACAGGGCACAGATACGCAGTATTTT	CASSWAGQGTDTQYF
TRBV5-1	-	TRBJ2-1	-	TGCGCCAGCAGCTTCGGCAAGGTGGCCTACAATGAGCAGTTCTTC	CASSFGKVAYNEQFF
TRBV5-1	-	TRBJ1-5	-	TGCGCCAGCAGCGGAGGGGAGAGCAATCAGCCCCAGCATTTT	CASSGGESNQPQHF
TRBV3-1	-	TRBJ1-1	many	TGTGCCAGCAGCCAAGGTTCGGGTTGGACTGAAGCTTTCTTT	CASSQGSGWTEAFF
TRBV9	TRBD2	TRBJ2-5	-	TGTGCCAGCAGCGTGGGACTAGCAAACGGAGAGACCCAGTACTTC	CASSVGLANGETQYF
TRBV4-1	TRBD2	TRBJ2-5	few	TGCGCCAGCAGCCAAAGAACCTCCGGGACTACCGCGGAGACCCAGTACTTC	CASSQRTSGTTAETQYF
TRBV2	TRBD1	TRBJ1-1	few	TGTGCCAGCAGTTGGGACAGGGATACGGGGAAGGCTGAAGCTTTCTTT	CASSWDRDTGKAEAFF
TRBV9	-	TRBJ2-7	few	TGTGCCAGCAGTATTCAGGGGCAACCAGCCTCAGAGCAGTACTTC	CASSIQGQPASEQYF
TRBV20-1	-	TRBJ2-5	few	TGCAGTGCTTCCCGGGACGAGACCCAGTACTTC	CSASRDETQYF
TRBV9	TRBD1	TRBJ2-7	-	TGTGCCACCAGTGACCCCCGGGACAGGGGTGACTACGAGCAGTACTTC	CATSDPRDRGDYEQYF
TRBV19	TRBD2	TRBJ2-7	-	TGTGCCAGTAATATGGGGAGGGCAGCCTACGAGCAGTACTTC	CASNMGRAAYEQYF
TRBV6-1	TRBD1	TRBJ1-2	few	TGTGCCAGCAGTCGCCTTCCGGGACAGCTCCATGGCTACACCTTC	CASSRLPGQLHGYTF
TRBV9	TRBD2	TRBJ2-1	few	TGTGCCAGCAGCGTAGAACCTGGGACTAGCGGCAATGAGCAGTTCTTC	CASSVEPGTSGNEQFF
TRBV9	TRBD2	TRBJ2-1	-	TGTGCCAGCAGCGTATACCGGACTAGCGGGAAATACAATGAGCAGTTCTTC	CASSVYRTSGKYNEQFF
TRBV6-2/TRBV6-3	-	TRBJ2-5	few	TGTGCCAGCAGTTCCGTCTCACAGACCCAGTACTTC	CASSSVSQTQYF
TRBV11-2	-	TRBJ1-1	many	TGTGCCAGCAGCTTAATTCAGGGTTGGGTAGACACTGAAGCTTTCTTT	CASSLIQGWVDTEAFF
TRBV2	-	TRBJ2-7	-	TGTGCCAGCAATCAGGGGTCCTTCCCCTACGAGCAGTACTTC	CASNQGSFPYEQYF
TRBV18	-	TRBJ1-5	few	TGTGCCAGCTCACCACAGGGGGGGCTAGAACCCCAGCATTTT	CASSPQGGLEPQHF
TRBV14	-	TRBJ1-1	-	TGTGCCAGCAGCCAAGAGGGTGGGTATCTGATGAACACTGAAGCTTTCTTT	CASSQEGGYLMNTEAFF
TRBV4-1	TRBD2	TRBJ2-3	-	TGCGCCAGCAGCCAAGATAGGGCTCGCGGGAGGCGTATCAGCACAGATACGCAGTATTTT	CASSQDRARGRRISTDTQYF
TRBV20-1	-	TRBJ1-6	-	TGCAGTGCCGAGGGGGGGGCAGCAGGAAATTCACCCCTCCACTTT	CSAEGGAAGNSPLHF
TRBV30	-	TRBJ2-3	-	TGTGCCTGGAGTGCAAGGGCAGCCACAGATACGCAGTATTTT	CAWSARAATDTQYF
TRBV30	-	TRBJ2-7	-	TGTGCCTGGAGCTTGATAACAACATACGAGCAGTACTTC	CAWSLITTYEQYF
TRBV4-1	-	TRBJ2-1	-	TGCGCCAGCAGCCAGCAACCTACAAAAGTGAATGAGCAGTTCTTC	CASSQQPTKVNEQFF
TRBV20-1	-	TRBJ1-1	-	TGCAGTGCTAGGACCGGGGAGGCAGCTTTCTTT	CSARTGEAAFF
TRBV6-1	-	TRBJ1-6	-	TGTGCCAGCAGTGAAGGGGACTCACCCCTCCACTTT	CASSEGDSPLHF
TRBV27	TRBD2	TRBJ2-1	few	TGTGCCAGCAGTTGGGGACTAGCGGGAGGATCTACGCGCTACAATGAGCAGTTCTTC	CASSWGLAGGSTRYNEQFF
TRBV5-1	-	TRBJ2-2	few	TGCGCCAGCAGCCCTCTGGGGGCAGGGGAGCTGTTTTTT	CASSPLGAGELFF
TRBV4-1	TRBD1	TRBJ2-7	few	TGCGCCAGCAGCCGACCGGGACAGTCCTACGAGCAGTACTTC	CASSRPGQSYEQYF
TRBV5-5	-	TRBJ1-2	-	TGTGCCAGCAGCCGTGACCCAGGCTCACAGGCTTATGGCTACACCTTC	CASSRDPGSQAYGYTF
TRBV12-3/TRBV12-4	-	TRBJ1-1	-	TGTGCCATCACCCTGGAGGGGCCGAACACTGAAGCTTTCTTT	CAITLEGPNTEAFF
TRBV7-9	TRBD2	TRBJ2-3	few	TGTGCCAGCAGCTTGAGTGAGCGGGGGGACACAGATACGCAGTATTTT	CASSLSERGDTDTQYF
TRBV28	-	TRBJ1-4	few	TGTGCCTGTAACTCCCGGAGGGATAATGAAAAACTGTTTTTT	CACNSRRDNEKLFF
TRBV9	TRBD1	TRBJ2-7	-	TGTGCCAGCGGGGGGACAGGGGGCTCCTACGAGCAGTACTTC	CASGGTGGSYEQYF
TRBV12-3/TRBV12-4	TRBD2	TRBJ2-1	many	TGTGCCAGCAGTTACCGCGGGACTAGCGGGGATAACAATGAGCAGTTCTTC	CASSYRGTSGDNNEQFF
TRBV7-9	TRBD2	TRBJ2-1	-	TGTGCCAGCAGGTCGCGGCGGGAGACCCACAATGAGCAGTTCTTC	CASRSRRETHNEQFF
TRBV20-1	TRBD2	TRBJ2-7	-	TGCAGTGCTAGCTCTCCGACTAGCGGGACTACCTACGAGCGGTACTTC	CSASSPTSGTTYERYF
TRBV5-1	TRBD1	TRBJ2-5	few	TGCGCCAGCATCGGGACAGGGGGCGGCGAGACCCAGTACTTC	CASIGTGGGETQYF